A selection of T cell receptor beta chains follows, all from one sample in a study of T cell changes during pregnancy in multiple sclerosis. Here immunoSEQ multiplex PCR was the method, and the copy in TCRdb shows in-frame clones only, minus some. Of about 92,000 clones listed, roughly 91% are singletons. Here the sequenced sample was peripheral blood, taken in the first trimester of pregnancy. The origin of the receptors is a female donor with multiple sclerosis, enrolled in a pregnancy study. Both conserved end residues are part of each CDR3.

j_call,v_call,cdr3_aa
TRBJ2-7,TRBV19,CASMSPGEFPYEQYF
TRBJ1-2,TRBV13,CASSYGQGVGNYGYTF
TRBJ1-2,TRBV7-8,CASSLGTSGIAYGYTF
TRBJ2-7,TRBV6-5,CASSPGILSSYEQYF
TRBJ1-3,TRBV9,CASSGGGLNSGNTIYF
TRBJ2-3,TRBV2,CASRPWVGVRDTQYF
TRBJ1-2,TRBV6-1,CASSELKEGNPNYGYTF
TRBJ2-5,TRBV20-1,CSARVGETQYF
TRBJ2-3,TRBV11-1,CATAGLAGTSTDTQYF
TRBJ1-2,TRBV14,CASSQELGQPTEPGGYTF
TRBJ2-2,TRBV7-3,CASSLGQGGTGELFF
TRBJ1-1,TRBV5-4,CASSVGTGVNTEAFF
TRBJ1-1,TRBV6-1,CASTMDRNTEAFF
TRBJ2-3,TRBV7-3,CASSLNQRASTDTQYF
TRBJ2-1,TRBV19,CASSTSGGAINEQFF
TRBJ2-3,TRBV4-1,CASSQREKAADTQYF
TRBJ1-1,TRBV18,CASSPPGGQGKGAEAFF
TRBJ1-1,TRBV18,CASSPWTGQGNTEAFF
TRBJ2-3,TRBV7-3,CASSWSGGYTDTQYF
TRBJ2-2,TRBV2,CASRDLDSGGNSGELFF
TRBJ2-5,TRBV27,CASSSHSGEETQYF
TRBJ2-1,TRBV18,CASSPSSGIKEQFF
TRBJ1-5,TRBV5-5,CASSLRRGDQPQHF
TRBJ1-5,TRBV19,CASKPGQNQPQHF
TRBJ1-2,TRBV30,CAWSPRGYGYTF
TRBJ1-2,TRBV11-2,CASRRIRDTRNYGYTF
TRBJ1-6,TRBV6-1,CASSEMSSYNSPLHF
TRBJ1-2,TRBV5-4,CASSSSPWGRGYTF
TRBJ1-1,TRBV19,CASRTGQGKSRNTEAFF
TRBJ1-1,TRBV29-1,CSVDMTGLEAFF
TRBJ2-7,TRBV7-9,CASGRVSGPLGEQYF
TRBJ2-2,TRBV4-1,CASSRTDRESGELFF
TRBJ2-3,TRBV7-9,CASSSGGLAGLTDTQYF
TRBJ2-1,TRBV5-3,CARNMGRPIDHSYNEQFF
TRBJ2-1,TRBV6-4,CASSEGQGYNEQFF
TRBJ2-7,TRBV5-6,CASSFVAGEEQYF
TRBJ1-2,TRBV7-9,CASSPGLGTGYTF
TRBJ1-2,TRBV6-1,CATLQGFGYTF
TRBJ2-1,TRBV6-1,CASSVGGGYNEQFF
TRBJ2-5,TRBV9,CASSGSGGMGETQYF
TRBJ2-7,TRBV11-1,CASSSITAGAAEQYF
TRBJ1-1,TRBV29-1,CSVDRSDYTEAFF
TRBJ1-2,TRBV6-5,CASSYDWTANYGYTF
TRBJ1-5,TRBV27,CASSLLGLGNQPQHF
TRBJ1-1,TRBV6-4,CASSRAGDTEAFF
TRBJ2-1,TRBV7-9,CASTSTEKGGPMDEQFF
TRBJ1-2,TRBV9,CASSVAANYGYTF
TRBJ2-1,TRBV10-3,CAISVPSGGPLGPYNEQFF
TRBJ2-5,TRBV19,CASSRETQYF
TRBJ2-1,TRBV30,CAWQTRLAGGYNEQFF
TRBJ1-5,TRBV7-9,CASSLFPGTGVNQPQHF
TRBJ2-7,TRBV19,CASRPMDGAYEQYF